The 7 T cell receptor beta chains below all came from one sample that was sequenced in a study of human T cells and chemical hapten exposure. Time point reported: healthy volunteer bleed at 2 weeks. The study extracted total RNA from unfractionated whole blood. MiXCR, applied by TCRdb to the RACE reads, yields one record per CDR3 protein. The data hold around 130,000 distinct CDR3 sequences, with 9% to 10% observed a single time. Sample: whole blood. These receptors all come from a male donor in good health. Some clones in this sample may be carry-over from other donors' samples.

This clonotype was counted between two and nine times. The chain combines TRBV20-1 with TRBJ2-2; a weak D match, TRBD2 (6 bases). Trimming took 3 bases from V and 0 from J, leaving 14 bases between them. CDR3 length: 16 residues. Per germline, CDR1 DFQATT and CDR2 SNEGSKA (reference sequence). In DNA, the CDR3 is TGCAGTGCTAGGGATAGCGGAGAGCCGAACACCGGGGAGCTGTTTTTT. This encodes CSARDSGEPNTGELFF.

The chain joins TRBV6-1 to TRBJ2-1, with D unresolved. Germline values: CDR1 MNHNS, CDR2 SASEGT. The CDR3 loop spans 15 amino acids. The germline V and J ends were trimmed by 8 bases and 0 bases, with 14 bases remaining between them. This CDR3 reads CASGKQSSSYNEQFF. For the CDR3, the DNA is TGTGCCAGCGGGAAACAGTCGAGCTCCTACAATGAGCAGTTCTTC.

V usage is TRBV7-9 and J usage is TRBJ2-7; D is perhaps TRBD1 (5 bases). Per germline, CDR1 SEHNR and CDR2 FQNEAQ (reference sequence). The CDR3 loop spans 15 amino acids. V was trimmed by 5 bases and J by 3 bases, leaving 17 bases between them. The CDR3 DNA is TGTGCCAGCAGCCCCCCCTTAGGGGCTATCTACGAGCAGTACTTC. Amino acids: CASSPPLGAIYEQYF.

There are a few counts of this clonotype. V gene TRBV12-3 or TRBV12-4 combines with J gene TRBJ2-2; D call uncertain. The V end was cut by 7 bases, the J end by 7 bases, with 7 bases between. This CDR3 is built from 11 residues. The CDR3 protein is CASNSGGELFF. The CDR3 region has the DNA TGTGCCAGCAATTCCGGCGGGGAGCTGTTTTTT.

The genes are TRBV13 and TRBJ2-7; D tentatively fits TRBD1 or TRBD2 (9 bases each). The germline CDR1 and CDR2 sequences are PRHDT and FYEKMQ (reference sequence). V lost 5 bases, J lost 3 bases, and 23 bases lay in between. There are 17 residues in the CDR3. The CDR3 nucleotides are TGTGCCAGCAGCGTGGGACAGGGAGGCGGGGGGGACTACGAGCAGTACTTC. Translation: CASSVGQGGGGDYEQYF.

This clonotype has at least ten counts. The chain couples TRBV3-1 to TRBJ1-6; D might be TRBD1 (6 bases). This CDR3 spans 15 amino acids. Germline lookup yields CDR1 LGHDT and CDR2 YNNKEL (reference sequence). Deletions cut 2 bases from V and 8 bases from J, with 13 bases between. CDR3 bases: TGTGCCAGCAGCCAATTACGCAGGGGACATTCACCCCTCCACTTT. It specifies CASSQLRRGHSPLHF.

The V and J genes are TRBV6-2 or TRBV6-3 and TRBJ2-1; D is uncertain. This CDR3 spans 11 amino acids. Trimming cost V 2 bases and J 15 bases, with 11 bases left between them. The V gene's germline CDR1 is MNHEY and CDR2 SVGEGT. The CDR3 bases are TGTGCCAGCAGTTACCAAGGAAATCCGTTCTTC. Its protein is CASSYQGNPFF.